Reported below is one TCR beta chain. What it binds is unknown. V gave up 6 bases and J gave up 1 base; unmatched junction bases: 4. Germline V gives CDR1 KGHSH, CDR2 LQKENI. The CDR3 covers 14 residues. This sample was included in a study of shared clonotypes between healthy human individuals. Study-wide results and limits: In several donors, approximately 5% of naive CD4 clonotypes appeared in common.

Some clones are missing from TCRdb's copy, which holds only in-frame ones; the method was immunoSEQ multiplex PCR. The top ten clones hold approximately 0.9% of a sample with about a million clones, about 80% of them seen once. The rearrangement joins TRBV18 to TRBJ1-1; 8 bases fit TRBD1. The sample comprised memory CD4+ T cells from PBMCs. The subset is: CD45RA-negative fraction. This sequence was found in a man younger than 30 in good health. Some clones in this sample may be carry-over from other donors' samples. CDR3 coding DNA: TGTGCCAGCTCGGCGGGACAGGAGAACACTGAAGCTTTCTTT. Its translation is CASSAGQENTEAFF.